These 25 T cell receptor beta chains share one sample of origin, sequenced in a study of T cells in Graves' hyperthyroidism and ophthalmopathy. The source material, RNA transcripts, was used to amplify TCR beta CDR3 regions. HTBI primers drove first-round RT-PCR of the TCR CDR3. TCRdb analysed the multiplex PCR reads with MiXCR anew, one entry per CDR3 protein. Of 600,000 to 650,000 distinct CDR3 sequences listed, less than 25% are singletons. Sequenced sample: blood. Source of these receptors: a man aged 25 to 40 with Graves' ophthalmopathy.

This clonotype was observed at least ten times. The J gene is TRBJ2-1, the V gene TRBV10-3; TRBD1 agrees at 7 bases. CDR1 is ENHRY and CDR2 is SYGVKD in the germline V gene. The CDR3 spans 14 residues. The V segment lost 6 bases and the J segment 9 bases; nucleotides outside the gene matches: 11. DNA for the CDR3: TGTGCCATCAGACAGGGAACAGGGGAAGGTGAGCAGTTCTTC. Protein sequence: CAIRQGTGEGEQFF.

The chain recombines TRBV7-9 with TRBJ2-3, with D perhaps TRBD1 (5 bases). Germline assignment: CDR1 SEHNR and CDR2 FQNEAQ (reference sequence). This CDR3 is 15 amino acids long. V was pared by 1 base and J by 0 bases, with 8 bases between. In DNA form, the CDR3 reads TGTGCCAGCAGCTTAGAGGGGTTTAGCACAGATACGCAGTATTTT. As protein: CASSLEGFSTDTQYF.

This clonotype was counted only a few times. The CDR3 is CASSVGKGAMFHEQYF. In DNA, the CDR3 is TGTGCCAGCAGCGTGGGTAAGGGGGCTATGTTCCACGAGCAGTACTTC. The chain uses TRBV9 and TRBJ2-7; 7 bases are shared with TRBD1. The CDR3 runs 16 residues. The ends lost 2 bases at V and 5 bases at J; junction bases unmatched: 13. CDR1 is SGDLS, CDR2 YYNGEE, per germline.

V usage is TRBV28 and J usage is TRBJ1-5; no clear D gene. Germline V CDR1 and CDR2: MDHEN, SYDVKM. The CDR3 consists of 13 residues. V was trimmed by 8 bases and J by 4 bases, leaving 12 bases between them. This CDR3 reads CASLQQANQPQHF. The CDR3 region has the DNA TGTGCCAGCCTACAGCAGGCGAATCAGCCCCAGCATTTT.

The chain recombines TRBV19 with TRBJ1-5; D is undetermined. Germline-derived CDR1 and CDR2 are LNHDA and SQIVND (reference sequence). This CDR3 region has 14 residues. V shed 3 bases and J shed 6 bases, with 12 bases lying between them. CDR3 in amino acids: CASSIGPGGQPQHF. The CDR3 coding sequence is TGTGCCAGTAGTATCGGCCCGGGAGGTCAGCCCCAGCATTTT.

This clonotype appeared many times. This sequence joins TRBV7-9 and TRBJ2-5; TRBD2 aligns across 15 bases. The CDR3 consists of 17 residues. Germline CDR1 reads SEHNR; CDR2 reads FQNEAQ (reference sequence). V shed 4 bases, J shed 2 bases, and the junction held 5 bases outside the gene matches. The CDR3 coding sequence is TGTGCCAGCAGCTCCCTCGGGACTAGCGGGAGGCAAGAGACCCAGTACTTC. Translating gives CASSSLGTSGRQETQYF.

This clonotype was observed a handful of times. The chain employs TRBV27 and TRBJ2-7, with TRBD2 identical over 7 bases. Per the germline V gene, CDR1 is MNHEY and CDR2 is SMNVEV (reference sequence). CDR3 size: 16 residues. V lost 5 bases and J lost 5; bases outside the gene matches: 15. CDR3 coding DNA: TGTGCCAGCAGTCCGTCCTCCGGTCGGGAGGATGACGAGCAGTACTTC. Translating it yields CASSPSSGREDDEQYF.

Many counts were recorded for this clonotype. The chain employs TRBV28 and TRBJ1-1; TRBD1 is a possible D gene (6 bases). Deletions cut 3 bases from V and 1 base from J, with 9 bases between. Germline V gene data show CDR1 as MDHEN and CDR2 as SYDVKM. CDR3 length: 14 amino acids. CDR3 protein: CASSFDRKNTEAFF. CDR3 sequence (DNA): TGTGCCAGCAGTTTCGACAGGAAGAACACTGAAGCTTTCTTT.

The V and J genes are TRBV28 and TRBJ2-5; TRBD1 matches at 10 bases. V dropped 5 bases and J dropped 3; count of bases not matched to a gene: 6. This CDR3 spans 15 amino acids. Germline V gene lookup returns CDR1 MDHEN and CDR2 SYDVKM. The chain's CDR3 is CASSRLGQGKETQYF. The CDR3 bases are TGTGCCAGCAGTCGACTGGGACAGGGGAAAGAGACCCAGTACTTC.

A remark on this clonotype: One base away lies a much larger clone, so this may be a sequencing read error. The chain couples TRBV11-2 to TRBJ2-7, with TRBD2 matching 13 bases. The CDR3 totals 15 residues. CDR1 and CDR2 (germline): SGHAT, FQNNGV. CDR3 DNA: TGTGCCGGCAGCTTGTGGACTAGCGGGAGTTACGAGCAGTACTTC. The encoded protein is CAGSLWTSGSYEQYF. Full variable domain (missing parts from reference TRBV11-2 and TRBJ2-7): EAGVAQSPRYKIIEKRQSVAFWCNPISGHATLYWYQQILGQGPKLLIQFQNNGVVDDSQLPKDRFSAERLKGVDSTLKIQPAKLEDSAVYLCAGSLWTSGSYEQYFGPGTRLTVT.

In this sample, this clonotype turned up many times. The chain recombines TRBV28 with TRBJ2-3; tentative D call: TRBD1 (6 bases). The CDR3 has 16 amino acids. Germline V CDR1 and CDR2: MDHEN, SYDVKM. The V end was cut by 5 bases, the J end by 6 bases, with 21 bases between. CDR3 coding DNA: TGTGCCAGCAGTCCAACCAGGGGTTCATCGGCGGATACGCAGTATTTT. Its translation is CASSPTRGSSADTQYF.

This clonotype was seen repeatedly, ten times or more. The V and J genes are TRBV30 and TRBJ2-7; D ambiguous. From germline, CDR1 is GTSNPN and CDR2 SVGIG (reference sequence). The V end was cut by 2 bases, the J end by 7 bases, with 9 bases between. CDR3 size: 11 residues. The CDR3 loop is CAWSKSKEQYF. As DNA, the CDR3 is TGTGCCTGGAGTAAAAGCAAAGAGCAGTACTTC.

The genes are TRBV6-5 and TRBJ2-1, with a tentative D call TRBD1 (5 bases). This CDR3 has 14 residues. Germline V gene lookup returns CDR1 MNHEY and CDR2 SVGAGI. V lost 0 bases, J lost 9 bases, and 12 bases lay in between. The CDR3 loop reads CASSYSSPRGEQFF. CDR3 sequence (DNA): TGTGCCAGCAGTTACTCCTCCCCTAGGGGTGAGCAGTTCTTC.

In this sample, this clonotype turned up many times. V is TRBV12-3 or TRBV12-4 and J is TRBJ1-5, with 8 bases fitting TRBD1. The CDR3 is 17 residues long. V was clipped by 7 bases and J by 1 base; unmatched bases: 12. The CDR3, as DNA: TGTGCCAGCAACTGGGGGTTCAGACAGGGGAGCAATCAGCCCCAGCATTTT. Amino acids: CASNWGFRQGSNQPQHF.

This chain links TRBV18 with TRBJ2-5; a weak D match, TRBD2 (5 bases). The length of the CDR3 is 18 residues. V was trimmed by 6 bases and J by 5 bases, leaving 28 bases between them. Germline V gives CDR1 KGHSH, CDR2 LQKENI. The CDR3 loop is CASSLTITSGNGVETQYF. CDR3 coding DNA: TGTGCCAGCTCCCTGACTATTACCTCCGGGAACGGTGTGGAGACCCAGTACTTC.

V and J are TRBV9 and TRBJ2-1; TRBD2 matches 9 bases. Germline CDR1 is SGDLS and CDR2 is YYNGEE. There are 16 residues in the CDR3. The V and J ends lost 0 bases and 10 bases, in that order; junction bases with no gene match: 11. CDR3 nucleotide sequence: TGTGCCAGCAGCGTAGGGGGTAGCGGGAGTGTGGGCGAGCAGTTCTTC. It encodes CASSVGGSGSVGEQFF.

Many counts were recorded for this clonotype. This chain joins TRBV28 and TRBJ2-7; 12 bases agree with TRBD2. V shed 6 bases and J 2 bases; nucleotides not matched to a gene: 11. CDR1 and CDR2 from the germline V gene are MDHEN and SYDVKM. The length of the CDR3 is 17 residues. The DNA for the CDR3 is TGTGCCAGCAGCTATCCGGGACTAGCGGGCCGCACCTACGAGCAGTACTTC. As protein: CASSYPGLAGRTYEQYF.

In its sample, this clonotype was seen a few times. The rearrangement uses TRBV30 and TRBJ2-2; 10 nucleotides line up with TRBD2. This CDR3 comprises 15 residues. The germline V gene encodes CDR1 GTSNPN and CDR2 SVGIG (reference sequence). Unmatched junction bases numbered 11, after V lost 5 bases and J lost 8 bases. The CDR3 nucleotides are TGTGCCTGGGATCCAAGCGGGAGGGCCAGAGGGGAGCTGTTTTTT. This gives the protein CAWDPSGRARGELFF. Together with reference TRBV30 and TRBJ2-2, the CDR3 gives the full variable domain: SQTIHQWPATLVQPVGSPLSLECTVEGTSNPNLYWYRQAAGRGLQLLFYSVGIGQISSEVPQNLSASRPQDRQFILSSKKLLLSDSGFYLCAWDPSGRARGELFFGEGSRLTVL.

This clonotype was found many times. The CDR3 DNA follows: TGTGCCAGCAGTTCCGCATGGGACGGCCTCCTTGAGACCCAGTACTTC. It translates to CASSSAWDGLLETQYF. This chain uses TRBV6-1 with TRBJ2-5, with D possibly being TRBD1 or TRBD2 (5 bases each). CDR3 length: 16 residues. In germline, CDR1 is MNHNS, CDR2 SASEGT. Trimming removed 5 bases at V and 5 bases at J, with 21 bases between.

The rearrangement uses TRBV15 and TRBJ1-5; D unresolved. This CDR3 contains 15 residues. V shed 0 bases and J shed 0 bases, with 6 bases lying between them. Germline CDR1 reads LNHNV; CDR2 reads YYDKDF (reference sequence). The CDR3 DNA is TGTGCCACCAGCAGAGAGGGGTTTAGCAATCAGCCCCAGCATTTT. Protein: CATSREGFSNQPQHF.

Only a few counts were recorded for this clonotype. This chain uses TRBV5-5 with TRBJ2-7; perhaps D is TRBD1 or TRBD2 (5 bases each). The germline V gene encodes CDR1 SGHKS and CDR2 YYEKEE (reference sequence). The ends were cut back, 2 bases at V and 2 bases at J, with 11 bases in the middle. This CDR3 region has 14 residues. In DNA form, the CDR3 reads TGTGCCAGCAGCTTCTCGGGGCACCCCTACGAGCAGTACTTC. It yields the protein CASSFSGHPYEQYF.

This clonotype has just a few counts. The J gene is TRBJ2-7, the V gene TRBV10-3; weak D call: TRBD2 (6 bases). The length of the CDR3 is 17 residues. The V and J ends lost 2 bases and 4 bases respectively, with 21 bases between them. Germline V lookup: CDR1 ENHRY, CDR2 SYGVKD. CDR3 DNA: TGTGCCATCAGTGAGCTCGGGAGCCCGGAAGGTAGGTACGAGCAGTACTTC. Its protein product is CAISELGSPEGRYEQYF.

This clonotype was seen a handful of times. This rearrangement joins TRBV5-5 to TRBJ2-1; D is possibly TRBD2 (5 bases). V lost 4 bases to trimming and J lost 0 bases, with 17 bases between them. The length of the CDR3 is 17 residues. Germline CDR1 and CDR2: SGHKS and YYEKEE (reference sequence). The CDR3 DNA reads TGTGCCAGCAGCGGACCTACAAGCGGTGACTCCTACAATGAGCAGTTCTTC. Encoded protein: CASSGPTSGDSYNEQFF.

This clonotype was observed a handful of times. V is TRBV28 and J is TRBJ2-7, with D tentatively TRBD2 (6 bases). V was pared by 8 bases and J by 4 bases, with 18 bases between. Germline loops: CDR1 MDHEN, CDR2 SYDVKM. The CDR3 extends over 14 amino acids. The CDR3 nucleotides read TGTGCCAGCGCTGGGGCGGAGGGGAGATACGAGCAGTACTTC. This gives the protein CASAGAEGRYEQYF.

The chain carries TRBV11-2 and TRBJ2-1; 9 bases agree with TRBD2. With V trimmed by 5 bases and J by 11 bases, 4 bases remained unmatched. The CDR3 covers 12 residues. Germline V CDR1 and CDR2: SGHAT, FQNNGV. CDR3 amino acids: CASSMTSGKQFF. CDR3 in DNA: TGTGCCAGCAGCATGACTAGCGGAAAGCAGTTCTTC.